This T cell receptor beta chain stems from a study of blood T cell repertoires in COVID-19. This clone was counted only a few times. The repertoire was sequenced with immunoSEQ multiplex PCR; TCRdb's copy has only in-frame clones and lacks some. The sample yields around 230,000 clones, around 86% seen once. This CDR3 spans 16 amino acids. The trim removed 4 bases at V and 0 bases at J, leaving 8 bases unmatched. CDR1 MNHNS and CDR2 SASEGT come from the germline V gene. This receptor was taken from an older woman with active or convalescent COVID-19. The sequencing input was peripheral blood. The rearrangement links TRBV6-1 to TRBJ1-2; 7 nucleotides agree with TRBD1. The CDR3 bases are TGTGCCAGCAGTGGCCCCCTGGGACAGACTAACTATGGCTACACCTTC. This sequence encodes CASSGPLGQTNYGYTF.